The entry below gives a single T cell receptor beta chain sequence along with its context. The length of the CDR3 is 14 residues. V was trimmed by 4 bases and J by 5 bases, leaving 11 bases between them. Germline-derived CDR1 and CDR2 are MGHRA and YSYEKL. Clones were sequenced by immunoSEQ multiplex PCR, and TCRdb holds only the in-frame ones, with some missing. This table has approximately 80,000 clones, about 84% appearing once. These data belong to a study of T cell responses to AZD1222 COVID-19 vaccine. This sequence was found in an adult in good health. The chain joins TRBV4-1 to TRBJ1-4, with unresolved D. The sample in question was peripheral blood, obtained on day 0 of AZD1222 vaccination. CDR3 sequence: CASSPLGVNEKLFF. CDR3 sequence (DNA): TGCGCCAGCAGCCCCCTCGGGGTGAATGAAAAACTGTTTTTT.